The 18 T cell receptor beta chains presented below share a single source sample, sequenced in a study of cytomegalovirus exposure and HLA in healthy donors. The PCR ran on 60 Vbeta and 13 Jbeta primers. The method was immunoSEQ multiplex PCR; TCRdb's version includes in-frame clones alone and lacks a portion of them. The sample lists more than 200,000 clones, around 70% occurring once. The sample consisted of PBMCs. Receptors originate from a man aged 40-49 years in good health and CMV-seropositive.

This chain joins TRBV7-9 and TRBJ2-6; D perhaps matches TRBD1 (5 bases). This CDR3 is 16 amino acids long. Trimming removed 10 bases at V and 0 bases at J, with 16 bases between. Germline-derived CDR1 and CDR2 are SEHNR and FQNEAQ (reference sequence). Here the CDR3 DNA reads TGTGCCAACCCAACAGGAGCCTCCTCTGGGGCCAACGTCCTGACTTTC. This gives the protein CANPTGASSGANVLTF.

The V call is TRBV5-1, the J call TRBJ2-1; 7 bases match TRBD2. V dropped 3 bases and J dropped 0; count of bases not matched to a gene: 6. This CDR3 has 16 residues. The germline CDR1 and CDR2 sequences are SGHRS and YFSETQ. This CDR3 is CASSWGGGFSYNEQFF. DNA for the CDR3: TGCGCCAGCAGCTGGGGGGGAGGGTTCTCCTACAATGAGCAGTTCTTC.

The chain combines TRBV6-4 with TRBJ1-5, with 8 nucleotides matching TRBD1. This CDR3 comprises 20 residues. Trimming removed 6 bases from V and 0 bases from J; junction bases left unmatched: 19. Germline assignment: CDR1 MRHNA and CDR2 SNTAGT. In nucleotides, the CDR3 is TGTGCCAGCAGAAGCCCATTCGGACAGGGAGCTGATCCTAGCAATCAGCCCCAGCATTTT. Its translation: CASRSPFGQGADPSNQPQHF.

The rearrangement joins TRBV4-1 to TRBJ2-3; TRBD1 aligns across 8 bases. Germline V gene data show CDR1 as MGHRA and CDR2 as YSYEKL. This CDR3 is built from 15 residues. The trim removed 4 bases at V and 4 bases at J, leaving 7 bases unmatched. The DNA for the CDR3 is TGCGCCAGCAGCCGGCAGGACAGGGCCGCAGATACGCAGTATTTT. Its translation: CASSRQDRAADTQYF.

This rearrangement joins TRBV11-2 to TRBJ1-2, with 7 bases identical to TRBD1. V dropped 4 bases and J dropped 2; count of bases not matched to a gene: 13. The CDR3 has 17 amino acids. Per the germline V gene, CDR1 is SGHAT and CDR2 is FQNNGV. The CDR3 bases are TGTGCCAGCAGCTCGGTGGGGACAGCTTATTCCAACTATGGCTACACCTTC. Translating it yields CASSSVGTAYSNYGYTF. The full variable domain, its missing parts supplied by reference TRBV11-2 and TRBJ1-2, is EAGVAQSPRYKIIEKRQSVAFWCNPISGHATLYWYQQILGQGPKLLIQFQNNGVVDDSQLPKDRFSAERLKGVDSTLKIQPAKLEDSAVYLCASSSVGTAYSNYGYTFGSGTRLTVV.

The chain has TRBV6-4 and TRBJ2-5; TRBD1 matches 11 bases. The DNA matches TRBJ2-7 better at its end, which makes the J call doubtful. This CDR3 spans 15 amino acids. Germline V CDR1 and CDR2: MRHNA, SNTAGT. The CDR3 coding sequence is TGTGCCAGCAGTGGCTGGGACAGGGGGTCCTACGAGCAGTACTTC. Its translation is CASSGWDRGSYEQYF.

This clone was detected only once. The DNA of the CDR3 is TGTGCCAGCAGCCTGGGACAGAGGTTAGGGGCCCAGTACTTC. Translated: CASSLGQRLGAQYF. The chain joins TRBV11-2 to TRBJ2-5; 7 nucleotides agree with TRBD1. The CDR3 is made up of 14 amino acids. Germline values: CDR1 SGHAT, CDR2 FQNNGV. Trimming cost V 5 bases and J 9 bases; bases outside gene matches: 12. Together with reference TRBV11-2 and TRBJ2-5, the CDR3 gives the full variable domain: EAGVAQSPRYKIIEKRQSVAFWCNPISGHATLYWYQQILGQGPKLLIQFQNNGVVDDSQLPKDRFSAERLKGVDSTLKIQPAKLEDSAVYLCASSLGQRLGAQYFGPGTRLLVL.

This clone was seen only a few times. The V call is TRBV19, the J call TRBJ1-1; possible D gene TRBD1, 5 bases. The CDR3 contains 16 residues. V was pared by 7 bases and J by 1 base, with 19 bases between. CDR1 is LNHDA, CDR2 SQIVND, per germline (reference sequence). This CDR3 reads CASIPGGVSTNTEAFF. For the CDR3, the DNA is TGTGCCAGTATCCCCGGGGGGGTTAGCACGAACACTGAAGCTTTCTTT.

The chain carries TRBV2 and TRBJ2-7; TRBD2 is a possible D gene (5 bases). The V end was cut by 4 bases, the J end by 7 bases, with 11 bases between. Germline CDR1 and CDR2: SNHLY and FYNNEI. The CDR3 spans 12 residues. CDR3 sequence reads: CASSGSSLEQYF. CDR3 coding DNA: TGTGCCAGCAGTGGGTCTAGCTTAGAGCAGTACTTC. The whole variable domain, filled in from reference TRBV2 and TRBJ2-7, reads EPEVTQTPSHQVTQMGQEVILRCVPISNHLYFYWYRQILGQKVEFLVSFYNNEISEKSEIFDDQFSVERPDGSNFTLKIRSTKLEDSAMYFCASSGSSLEQYFGPGTRLTVT.

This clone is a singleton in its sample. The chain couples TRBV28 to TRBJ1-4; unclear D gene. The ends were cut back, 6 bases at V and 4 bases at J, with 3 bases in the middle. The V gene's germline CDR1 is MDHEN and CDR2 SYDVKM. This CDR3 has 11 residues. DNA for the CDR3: TGTGCCAGCAGGTATAATGAAAAACTGTTTTTT. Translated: CASRYNEKLFF. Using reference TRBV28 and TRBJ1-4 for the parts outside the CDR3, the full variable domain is DVKVTQSSRYLVKRTGEKVFLECVQDMDHENMFWYRQDPGLGLRLIYFSYDVKMKEKGDIPEGYSVSREKKERFSLILESASTNQTSMYLCASRYNEKLFFGSGTQLSVL.

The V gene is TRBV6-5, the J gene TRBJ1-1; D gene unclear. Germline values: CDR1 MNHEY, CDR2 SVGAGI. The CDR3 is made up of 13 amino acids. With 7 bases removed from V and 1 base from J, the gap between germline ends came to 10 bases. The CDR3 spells CASTKGGNTEAFF. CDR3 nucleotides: TGTGCCAGCACTAAGGGAGGGAACACTGAAGCTTTCTTT.

The CDR3 region is CASSLGPLAQYF. CDR3 DNA: TGTGCCAGCAGCTTAGGTCCACTGGCGCAGTATTTT. The chain couples TRBV7-9 to TRBJ2-3; D unclear. Germline V CDR1 and CDR2: SEHNR, FQNEAQ (reference sequence). CDR3 length: 12 residues. V was pared by 1 base and J by 10 bases, with 9 bases between.

DNA of the CDR3: TGTGCCACCAGCAGGCTTGTAAGCGGGAGGATCAATGAGCAGTTCTTC. Translated, it gives CATSRLVSGRINEQFF. J is TRBJ2-1 and V is TRBV15; 9 bases map to TRBD2. The germline V gene encodes CDR1 LNHNV and CDR2 YYDKDF (reference sequence). V was pared by 3 bases and J by 6 bases, with 9 bases of the junction left unmatched. CDR3 size: 16 residues.

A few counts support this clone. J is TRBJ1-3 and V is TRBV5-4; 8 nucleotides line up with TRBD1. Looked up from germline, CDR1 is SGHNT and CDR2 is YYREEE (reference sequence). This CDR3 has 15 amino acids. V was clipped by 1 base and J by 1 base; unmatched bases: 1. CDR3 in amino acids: CASSLQGASGNTIYF. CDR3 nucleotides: TGTGCCAGCAGCTTGCAGGGGGCATCTGGAAACACCATATATTTT.

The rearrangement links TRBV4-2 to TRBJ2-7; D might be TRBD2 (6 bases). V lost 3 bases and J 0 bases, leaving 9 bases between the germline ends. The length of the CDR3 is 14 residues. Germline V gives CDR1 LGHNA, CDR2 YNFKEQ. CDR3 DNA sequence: TGTGCCAGCAGCCAGGGGGGAATCTCCTACGAGCAGTACTTC. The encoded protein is CASSQGGISYEQYF.

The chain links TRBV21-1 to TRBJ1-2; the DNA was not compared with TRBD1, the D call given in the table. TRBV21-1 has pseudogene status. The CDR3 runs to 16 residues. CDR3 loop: CASSKEARTGEDGYTF. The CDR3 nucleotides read TGTGCCAGCAGCAAAGAAGCCCGGACAGGGGAAGATGGCTACACCTTC.

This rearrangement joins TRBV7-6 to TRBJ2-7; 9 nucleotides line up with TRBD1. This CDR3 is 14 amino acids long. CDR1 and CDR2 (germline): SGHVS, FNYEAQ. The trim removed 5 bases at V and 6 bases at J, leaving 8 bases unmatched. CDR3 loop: CASSRDRVWGEQYF. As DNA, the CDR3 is TGTGCCAGCAGCAGGGACAGGGTTTGGGGCGAGCAGTACTTC.

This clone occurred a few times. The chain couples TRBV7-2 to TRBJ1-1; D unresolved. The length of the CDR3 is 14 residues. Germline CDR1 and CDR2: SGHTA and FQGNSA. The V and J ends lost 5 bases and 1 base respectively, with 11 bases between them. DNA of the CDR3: TGTGCCAGCAGCCTAACGACTTGGAACACTGAAGCTTTCTTT. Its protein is CASSLTTWNTEAFF.